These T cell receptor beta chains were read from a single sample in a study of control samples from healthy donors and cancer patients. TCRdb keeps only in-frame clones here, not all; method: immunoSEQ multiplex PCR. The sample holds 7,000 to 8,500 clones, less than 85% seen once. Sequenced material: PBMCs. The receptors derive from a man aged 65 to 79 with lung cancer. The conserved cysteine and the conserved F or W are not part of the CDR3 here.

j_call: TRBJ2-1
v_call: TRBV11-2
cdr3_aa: ASSPRTGWNEQF

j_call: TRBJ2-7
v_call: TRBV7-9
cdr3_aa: ASQGDRAEQY

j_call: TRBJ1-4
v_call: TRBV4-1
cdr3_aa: ASSQQPGVNEKLF

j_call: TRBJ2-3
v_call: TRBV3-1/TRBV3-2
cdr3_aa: ASSQGDSNTQY

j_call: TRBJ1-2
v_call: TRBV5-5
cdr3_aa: ASSPGPTNYGYT

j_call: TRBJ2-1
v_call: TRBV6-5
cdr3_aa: ATGGGLSSYNEQF

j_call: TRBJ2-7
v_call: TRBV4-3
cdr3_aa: ASSQEPGAYEQY

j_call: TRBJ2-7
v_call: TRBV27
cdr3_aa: ASSLGGAGAHEQY

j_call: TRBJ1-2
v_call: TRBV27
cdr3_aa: ASSSSGQTYGYT

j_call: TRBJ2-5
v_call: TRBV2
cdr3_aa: ASSEAFGRGSETQY

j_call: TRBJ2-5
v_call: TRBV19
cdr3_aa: ASSTGTSGQETQY

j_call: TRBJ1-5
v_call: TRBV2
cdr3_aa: ASSGDRFSNQPQH

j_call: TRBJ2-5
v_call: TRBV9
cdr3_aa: ASSDGTRTPLHETQY

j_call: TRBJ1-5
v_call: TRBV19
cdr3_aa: ASSILDRALDSNQPQH

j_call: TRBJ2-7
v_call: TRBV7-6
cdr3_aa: ASSEAGSSYEQY

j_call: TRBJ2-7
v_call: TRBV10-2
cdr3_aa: ASSEWYEQY

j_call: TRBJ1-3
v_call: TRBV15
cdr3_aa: ATSRVNSGNTIY

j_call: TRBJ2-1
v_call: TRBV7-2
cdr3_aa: TSSLAAGANEQF

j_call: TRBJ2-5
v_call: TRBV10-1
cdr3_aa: ASSESFQETQY

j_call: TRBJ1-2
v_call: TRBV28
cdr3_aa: ASNRALQGYGYT

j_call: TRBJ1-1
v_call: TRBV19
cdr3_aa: ASSMRTGVGTEAF

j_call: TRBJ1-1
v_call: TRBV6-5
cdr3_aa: ASRKMNTEAF

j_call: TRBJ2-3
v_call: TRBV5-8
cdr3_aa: ASSFGTGHWTRTDTQY

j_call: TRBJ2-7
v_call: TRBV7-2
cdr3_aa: ASSLRELRRGSDEQY

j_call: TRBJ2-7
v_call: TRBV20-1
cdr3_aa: SASGAGGRGTYEQY

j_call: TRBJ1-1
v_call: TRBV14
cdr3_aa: ASSQGRQGAFHTEAF

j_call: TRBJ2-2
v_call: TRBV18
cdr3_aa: ASSPAGPFMNTGELF

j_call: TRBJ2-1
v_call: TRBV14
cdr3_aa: ASSPQSGTSGRGRQF

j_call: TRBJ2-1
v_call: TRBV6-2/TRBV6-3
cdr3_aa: ASSYTGGRNEQF

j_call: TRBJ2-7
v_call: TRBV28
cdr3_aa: ASSAVPSGPYEQY

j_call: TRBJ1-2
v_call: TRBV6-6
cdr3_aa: ASSQPGQIYGYT

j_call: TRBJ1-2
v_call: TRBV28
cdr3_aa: ASSLTANYGYT

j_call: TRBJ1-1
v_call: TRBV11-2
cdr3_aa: ASSLVGGVEAF

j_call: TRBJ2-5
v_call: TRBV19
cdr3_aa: ASSFTGSQTQY

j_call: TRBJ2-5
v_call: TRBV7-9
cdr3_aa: ASSYRQGEQQETQY

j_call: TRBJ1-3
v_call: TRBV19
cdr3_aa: ASTSGTDSGNTIY

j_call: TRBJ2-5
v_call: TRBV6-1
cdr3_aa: ASSEMGVIQETQY

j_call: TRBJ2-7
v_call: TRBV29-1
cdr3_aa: SAGTGGYEQY

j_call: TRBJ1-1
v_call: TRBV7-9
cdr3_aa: ASSYPQGPPRGTEAF

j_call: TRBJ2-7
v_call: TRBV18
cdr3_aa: ASSPGGTYEQY

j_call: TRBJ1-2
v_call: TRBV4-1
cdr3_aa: ASSQEHIGGNYGYT

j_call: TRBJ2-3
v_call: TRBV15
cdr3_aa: ATSRPDRTDTQY

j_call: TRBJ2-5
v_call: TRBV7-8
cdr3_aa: ASSLVTTPQETQY

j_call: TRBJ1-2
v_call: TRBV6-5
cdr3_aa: ASSSLRTGGFYGYT

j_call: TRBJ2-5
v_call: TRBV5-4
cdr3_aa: ASSGGTYQETQY

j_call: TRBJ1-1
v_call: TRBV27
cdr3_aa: ASGGFTEAF

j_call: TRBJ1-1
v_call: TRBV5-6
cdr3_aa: ADRRTVRNTEAF

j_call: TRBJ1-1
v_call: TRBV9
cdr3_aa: ASSAYGAWNTEAF

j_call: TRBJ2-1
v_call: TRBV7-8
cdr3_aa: ASSPQGLAVEPSNYNEQF

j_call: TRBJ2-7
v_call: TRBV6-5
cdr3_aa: ASRGLVYEQY

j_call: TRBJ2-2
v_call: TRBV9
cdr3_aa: ASSATGGFGGELF

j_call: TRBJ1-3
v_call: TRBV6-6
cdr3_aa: ASSARGQLSGNTIY

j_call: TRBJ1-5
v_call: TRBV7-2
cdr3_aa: ASSLVSQSNQPQH